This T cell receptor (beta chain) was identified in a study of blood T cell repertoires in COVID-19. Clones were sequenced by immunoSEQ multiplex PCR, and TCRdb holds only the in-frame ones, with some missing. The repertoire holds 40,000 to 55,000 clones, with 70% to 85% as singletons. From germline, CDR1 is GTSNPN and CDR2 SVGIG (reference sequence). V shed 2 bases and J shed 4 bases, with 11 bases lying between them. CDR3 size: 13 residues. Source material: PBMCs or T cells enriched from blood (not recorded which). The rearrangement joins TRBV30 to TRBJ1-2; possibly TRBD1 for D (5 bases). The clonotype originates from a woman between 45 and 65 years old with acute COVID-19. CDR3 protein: CAWSTWGGYGYTF. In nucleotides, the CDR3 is TGTGCCTGGAGTACCTGGGGGGGCTATGGCTACACCTTC.